These T cell receptor beta chains were read from a single sample in a study of cytomegalovirus exposure and HLA in healthy donors. Generated by immunoSEQ multiplex PCR, the TCRdb table keeps only in-frame clones and is missing some. The table has about 160,000 clones, more than 75% seen once. Sequencing used PBMCs. The receptors were sampled from a girl aged 2-10 years in good health and CMV-seropositive. The CDR3 runs from the conserved cysteine through the conserved F or W. The D gene is left open where the match is weak. Clone size is not always given. Where it is, it says once, few, many or a class for expanded clones.

size: NA; J: TRBJ2-7; V: TRBV4-1; D: NA; CDR3: CASSLKTQGYEQYF; DNA: TGCGCCAGCAGCCTTAAGACACAGGGTTACGAGCAGTACTTC
size: few; J: TRBJ1-2; V: TRBV6-4; D: NA; CDR3: CASSREAGPNYGYTF; DNA: TGTGCCAGCAGTCGGGAGGCAGGGCCCAACTATGGCTACACCTTC
size: NA; J: TRBJ1-2; V: TRBV6-1; D: NA; CDR3: CASSESRGGYGYTF; DNA: TGTGCCAGCAGTGAAAGTCGGGGAGGCTATGGCTACACCTTC
size: NA; J: TRBJ2-3; V: TRBV2; D: TRBD2; CDR3: CASSGTSGRAGPDTQYF; DNA: TGTGCCAGCAGTGGGACTAGCGGGAGGGCCGGGCCAGATACGCAGTATTTT
size: NA; J: TRBJ2-5; V: TRBV30; D: TRBD2; CDR3: CAWSVPRTSGPRTETQYF; DNA: TGTGCCTGGAGTGTACCCAGGACTAGCGGGCCCCGTACAGAGACCCAGTACTTC
size: NA; J: TRBJ1-5; V: TRBV5-3; D: NA; CDR3: CARSLVRGRNHQPQHF; DNA: TGTGCCAGAAGCTTGGTCAGGGGCCGCAATCATCAGCCCCAGCATTTT
size: NA; J: TRBJ2-7; V: TRBV29-1; D: TRBD1; CDR3: CSVFGQGIPYEQYF; DNA: TGCAGCGTTTTCGGACAGGGGATTCCTTACGAGCAGTACTTC
size: NA; J: TRBJ2-3; V: TRBV9; D: TRBD2; CDR3: CASSPFTSGSGTDTQYF; DNA: TGTGCCAGCAGCCCATTTACTAGCGGGAGCGGCACAGATACGCAGTATTTT
size: few; J: TRBJ2-7; V: TRBV28; D: NA; CDR3: CASSFPGLVGYEQYF; DNA: TGTGCCAGCAGTTTCCCAGGACTCGTAGGCTACGAGCAGTACTTC
size: NA; J: TRBJ2-5; V: TRBV5-5; D: NA; CDR3: CASSLSHQETQYF; DNA: TGTGCCAGCAGCTTAAGCCACCAAGAGACCCAGTACTTC
size: NA; J: TRBJ2-4; V: TRBV19; D: NA; CDR3: CASTPAASLAKNIQYF; DNA: TGTGCCAGTACCCCTGCCGCCAGTCTAGCCAAAAACATTCAGTACTTC
size: NA; J: TRBJ2-7; V: TRBV7-9; D: TRBD2; CDR3: CASSLVSREYEQYF; DNA: TGTGCCAGCAGCTTAGTGTCGCGGGAGTACGAGCAGTACTTC
size: NA; J: TRBJ2-7; V: TRBV10-3; D: NA; CDR3: CAISGGTADSYEQYF; DNA: TGTGCCATCAGTGGTGGTACGGCGGACTCCTACGAGCAGTACTTC
size: NA; J: TRBJ1-1; V: TRBV2; D: NA; CDR3: CASKGMGGTKAFF; DNA: TGTGCCAGCAAGGGAATGGGAGGGACAAAAGCTTTCTTT
size: NA; J: TRBJ2-2; V: TRBV15; D: NA; CDR3: CATSREGGRGELFF; DNA: TGTGCCACCAGCAGAGAAGGAGGGAGAGGGGAGCTGTTTTTT
size: NA; J: TRBJ2-2; V: TRBV4-1; D: NA; CDR3: CASSLSDRAGELFF; DNA: TGCGCCAGCAGCCTCAGTGACCGGGCCGGGGAGCTGTTTTTT
size: NA; J: TRBJ2-1; V: TRBV9; D: NA; CDR3: CASSVGGPNEQFF; DNA: TGTGCCAGCAGCGTAGGCGGCCCCAATGAGCAGTTCTTC
size: NA; J: TRBJ2-1; V: TRBV6-5; D: NA; CDR3: CASSSRLIRLDDEQFF; DNA: TGTGCCAGCAGTTCCCGACTAATCCGTTTGGACGATGAGCAGTTCTTC
size: NA; J: TRBJ2-7; V: TRBV19; D: NA; CDR3: CASTGVGSYEQYF; DNA: TGTGCCAGTACAGGGGTCGGGTCCTACGAGCAGTACTTC
size: NA; J: TRBJ2-3; V: TRBV13; D: NA; CDR3: CASRKANRRTDTQYF; DNA: TGTGCCAGCCGCAAGGCGAACAGACGCACAGATACGCAGTATTTT
size: NA; J: TRBJ1-5; V: TRBV4-2; D: TRBD1; CDR3: CASSQGQGQPQHF; DNA: TGTGCCAGCAGCCAGGGACAGGGGCAGCCCCAGCATTTT
size: NA; J: TRBJ1-1; V: TRBV10-3; D: NA; CDR3: CAISATDAPNTEAFF; DNA: TGTGCCATCAGTGCGACAGACGCACCGAACACTGAAGCTTTCTTT
size: NA; J: TRBJ2-7; V: TRBV30; D: TRBD1; CDR3: CAWSAGTGPSYEQYF; DNA: TGTGCCTGGAGTGCGGGGACAGGGCCCTCCTACGAGCAGTACTTC
size: NA; J: TRBJ2-5; V: TRBV19; D: TRBD1; CDR3: CASSRQGGGGETQYF; DNA: TGTGCCAGTAGTCGACAGGGGGGTGGGGGAGAGACCCAGTACTTC
size: NA; J: TRBJ1-2; V: TRBV5-1; D: TRBD1; CDR3: CASSPGTGGNYGYTF; DNA: TGCGCCAGCAGCCCGGGGACAGGGGGTAACTATGGCTACACCTTC
size: NA; J: TRBJ2-7; V: TRBV6-5; D: TRBD2; CDR3: CASSYSGGRTYEQYF; DNA: TGTGCCAGCAGTTACTCCGGCGGGAGGACATACGAGCAGTACTTC
size: NA; J: TRBJ2-2; V: TRBV7-3; D: TRBD2; CDR3: CASSPRGVGDGTGELFF; DNA: TGTGCCAGCAGCCCCCGGGGGGTGGGAGACGGCACCGGGGAGCTGTTTTTT